Following are 28 T cell receptor beta chains from one sample sequenced in a study of blood T cell repertoires in COVID-19. Assay: immunoSEQ multiplex PCR; the TCRdb copy retains only in-frame clones and omits some. The sample lists under 200,000 clones; over 75% were seen once. Sequencing was performed on peripheral blood. The receptors were gathered from a woman of 80 years or more with acute or convalescent COVID-19.

This chain connects TRBV4-3 to TRBJ2-3; D is possibly TRBD2 (6 bases). Germline CDR1 reads LGHNA; CDR2 reads YSLEER. This CDR3 has 17 amino acids. V lost 0 bases, J lost 2 bases, and 15 bases lay in between. This CDR3 is CASSQDVYPGDTDTQYF. CDR3 nucleotides: TGCGCCAGCAGCCAAGATGTATATCCGGGGGACACAGATACGCAGTATTTT.

CDR3 in amino acids: CSVENLAGGEQFF. The CDR3 DNA reads TGCAGCGTTGAAAACCTAGCGGGAGGGGAGCAGTTCTTC. This rearrangement joins TRBV29-1 to TRBJ2-1; 12 bases agree with TRBD2. The CDR3 contains 13 residues. Trimming took 2 bases from V and 10 from J; bases not matched to a gene: 3. Germline lookup yields CDR1 SQVTM and CDR2 ANQGSEA.

J is TRBJ1-2 and V is TRBV5-6; the match to TRBD1 covers 10 bases. The CDR3 spans 13 residues. Germline V gene sequence: CDR1 SGHDT, CDR2 YYEEEE. Germline trimming cut 3 bases from V and 5 bases from J; bases unmatched to any gene: 1. CDR3 residues: CASSWGQGYGYTF. CDR3 sequence (DNA): TGTGCCAGCAGCTGGGGACAGGGGTATGGCTACACCTTC.

The CDR3 region is CASARDSFSEKLFF. The CDR3 region has the DNA TGTGCCAGTGCCCGGGACAGCTTCAGTGAAAAACTGTTTTTT. The chain combines TRBV19 with TRBJ1-4; 7 bases agree with TRBD1. Germline CDR1 LNHDA, CDR2 SQIVND (reference sequence). V trimming: 8 bases; J trimming: 7 bases; junction bases outside the gene matches: 10. The CDR3 runs to 14 residues.

J is TRBJ2-7 and V is TRBV7-2; 7 bases match TRBD2. Germline V CDR1 and CDR2: SGHTA, FQGNSA. Trimming took 7 bases from V and 1 from J; bases not matched to a gene: 10. This CDR3 has 15 residues. CDR3 residues: CASTLRAGESYEQYF. The CDR3 bases are TGTGCCAGCACTCTGAGGGCGGGGGAATCCTACGAGCAGTACTTC.

The chain uses TRBV6-5 and TRBJ1-1; D possibly corresponds to TRBD1 (5 bases). The CDR3 has 13 amino acids. Germline V CDR1 and CDR2: MNHEY, SVGAGI. The V end was cut by 6 bases, the J end by 3 bases, with 11 bases between. The DNA of the CDR3 is TGTGCCAGCAGCCTCGACAGCCACACTGAAGCTTTCTTT. Its translation: CASSLDSHTEAFF.

In this sample, this clone turned up a few times. The V and J genes are TRBV6-4 and TRBJ1-2; 8 bases align to TRBD1. Losses at the gene ends were 6 bases for V and 8 bases for J; bases not matched to a gene: 8. CDR1 is MRHNA and CDR2 is SNTAGT in the germline V gene. This CDR3 is built from 13 residues. CDR3 region: CASSNDRGAGYTF. Here the CDR3 DNA reads TGTGCCAGCAGCAACGACAGGGGTGCGGGCTACACCTTC.

This chain connects TRBV2 to TRBJ2-7, with D unclear. Germline CDR1 is SNHLY and CDR2 is FYNNEI. V shed 2 bases and J shed 0 bases, with 5 bases lying between them. The CDR3 runs to 13 residues. The CDR3 sequence is CASSEPSSYEQYF. The CDR3, as DNA: TGTGCCAGCAGTGAACCTAGCTCCTACGAGCAGTACTTC.

The V call is TRBV10-2, the J call TRBJ2-7; tentatively, D is TRBD1 (5 bases). The CDR3 sequence is 15 residues long. Trimming took off 4 bases at V and 6 bases at J, with 19 bases between the two ends. CDR1 and CDR2 from the germline V gene are WSHSY and SAAADI. DNA for the CDR3: TGCGCCAGCAGTGGTTTGAGGTGGGGCGTCGGCGAGCAGTACTTC. It is translated as CASSGLRWGVGEQYF.

The rearrangement joins TRBV2 to TRBJ1-3; D not resolved. The CDR3 contains 12 residues. V was shortened by 2 bases and J by 8 bases, with 7 bases between the two germline ends. Germline CDR1 SNHLY, CDR2 FYNNEI. CDR3 sequence: CASSEQAHTIYF. Here the CDR3 DNA reads TGTGCCAGCAGTGAACAGGCACACACCATATATTTT.

This sequence joins TRBV7-9 and TRBJ1-4; perhaps TRBD1 as D (5 bases). The CDR3 spans 17 residues. V shed 5 bases and J shed 1 base, with 17 bases lying between them. Germline V CDR1 and CDR2: SEHNR, FQNEAQ (reference sequence). CDR3 residues: CASSPLTRGRTNEKLFF. The CDR3 DNA reads as TGTGCCAGCAGCCCCCTCACAAGGGGCAGAACTAATGAAAAACTGTTTTTT.

J is TRBJ2-1 and V is TRBV5-1, with 9 bases matching TRBD2. There are 15 residues in the CDR3. Losses at the gene ends were 3 bases for V and 6 bases for J; bases not matched to a gene: 7. In germline, CDR1 is SGHRS, CDR2 YFSETQ. CDR3 sequence reads: CASSSQRGAINEQFF. In nucleotides, the CDR3 is TGCGCCAGCAGCTCCCAGCGGGGGGCCATCAATGAGCAGTTCTTC.

The chain combines TRBV7-6 with TRBJ1-1; D may be TRBD1 (6 bases). The CDR3 extends over 16 amino acids. Germline V lookup: CDR1 SGHVS, CDR2 FNYEAQ. V was pared by 1 base and J by 1 base, with 13 bases between. CDR3 amino acids: CASSLVGTSTNTEAFF. In nucleotides, the CDR3 is TGTGCCAGCAGCTTAGTGGGGACAAGTACGAACACTGAAGCTTTCTTT.

The chain links TRBV12-5 to TRBJ1-6; TRBD1 agrees at 7 bases. Germline V CDR1 and CDR2: LGHNT, FRNRAP. The ends lost 8 bases at V and 9 bases at J; junction bases unmatched: 7. The CDR3 length is 13 residues. Here the CDR3 DNA reads TGTGCTAGTCATGGACAGGCGAGTTCACCCCTCCACTTT. The encoded protein is CASHGQASSPLHF.

The rearrangement links TRBV9 to TRBJ2-5, with TRBD2 identical over 14 bases. Germline CDR1 and CDR2: SGDLS and YYNGEE. The CDR3 has 19 amino acids. Trimming removed 4 bases from V and 4 bases from J; junction bases left unmatched: 15. The chain's CDR3 is CASSPGLAGGHPWGETQYF. The CDR3 region has the DNA TGTGCCAGCAGCCCAGGACTAGCGGGAGGCCACCCATGGGGAGAGACCCAGTACTTC.

V gene TRBV3-1 (or the pseudogene TRBV3-2) combines with J gene TRBJ1-2; D unclear. The CDR3 covers 13 residues. Germline V gene sequence: CDR1 LGHDT, CDR2 YNNKEL (reference sequence). V dropped 0 bases and J dropped 8 bases, with 10 bases sitting between them. CDR3 nucleotide sequence: TGTGCCAGCAGCCAAGAACGACCGAGGGGCTACACCTTC. The encoded protein is CASSQERPRGYTF.

The chain recombines TRBV9 with TRBJ1-3, with D perhaps matching TRBD1 (6 bases). Deletions cut 0 bases from V and 0 bases from J, with 7 bases between. Germline V lookup: CDR1 SGDLS, CDR2 YYNGEE. This CDR3 region has 15 residues. The CDR3 DNA follows: TGTGCCAGCAGCGTAGCGGGACACTCTGGAAACACCATATATTTT. Translating gives CASSVAGHSGNTIYF.

The chain employs TRBV2 and TRBJ2-4; the match to TRBD1 covers 9 bases. V gave up 7 bases and J gave up 5 bases; unmatched junction bases: 12. The CDR3 consists of 16 residues. Germline assignment: CDR1 SNHLY and CDR2 FYNNEI. For the CDR3, the DNA is TGTGCCAGCACCGAACGGACAGGGGTGGGTGAAAACATTCAGTACTTC. It codes for CASTERTGVGENIQYF.

The chain joins TRBV27 to TRBJ2-5, with 14 nucleotides matching TRBD2. The V gene's germline CDR1 is MNHEY and CDR2 SMNVEV (reference sequence). CDR3 size: 17 residues. V gave up 4 bases and J gave up 5 bases; unmatched junction bases: 9. CDR3 DNA: TGTGCCAGCAGTTCTTATGTGACTAGCGGGGGGGTTGAGACCCAGTACTTC. Protein sequence: CASSSYVTSGGVETQYF.

The rearrangement links TRBV24-1 to TRBJ2-7; possibly TRBD2 for D (5 bases). The CDR3 is 16 amino acids. The germline V and J ends were trimmed by 2 bases and 0 bases, with 13 bases remaining between them. Germline values: CDR1 KGHDR, CDR2 SFDVKD. The CDR3 nucleotides read TGTGCCACCAGTGATTCCCGAGGGCTGAGCTCCTACGAGCAGTACTTC. This codes for CATSDSRGLSSYEQYF.

The chain employs TRBV7-8 and TRBJ2-4, with D possibly being TRBD1 (5 bases). The CDR3 runs to 18 residues. Trimming took off 1 base at V and 0 bases at J, with 16 bases between the two ends. Germline V gives CDR1 SGHVS, CDR2 FQNEAQ. The CDR3 DNA reads TGTGCCAGCAGCTTAGGGCCCCTCAGGGAAATAGCCAAAAACATTCAGTACTTC. It yields the protein CASSLGPLREIAKNIQYF.

V gene TRBV20-1 combines with J gene TRBJ1-2, with no clear D. The CDR3 extends over 12 amino acids. CDR1 is DFQATT and CDR2 is SNEGSKA in the germline V gene (reference sequence). With 3 bases removed from V and 6 bases from J, the gap between germline ends came to 11 bases. CDR3: CSASYQTHGYTF. CDR3 nucleotides: TGCAGTGCTAGTTACCAGACTCATGGCTACACCTTC.

The chain couples TRBV4-1 to TRBJ1-6; 7 nucleotides align to TRBD1. This CDR3 has 15 residues. The J segment lost 6 bases and the V segment lost 4 bases, leaving 6 bases of the junction unmatched. From germline, CDR1 is MGHRA and CDR2 YSYEKL. The CDR3 nucleotides are TGCGCCAGCAGCCTTCGACAGGGCCTTAATTCACCCCTCCACTTT. Translation: CASSLRQGLNSPLHF.

The V gene is TRBV19, the J gene TRBJ2-1; 9 nucleotides match TRBD1. V shed 6 bases and J 5 bases; nucleotides not matched to a gene: 2. Germline V gives CDR1 LNHDA, CDR2 SQIVND (reference sequence). The CDR3 runs to 13 residues. In DNA, the CDR3 is TGTGCCAGTAGGGGGACAGGGAACAATGAGCAGTTCTTC. This codes for CASRGTGNNEQFF.

The chain links TRBV12-3 or TRBV12-4 to TRBJ1-1; tentatively, D is TRBD1 (6 bases). V was shortened by 7 bases and J by 6 bases, with 15 bases between the two germline ends. This CDR3 has 13 residues. The CDR3 nucleotides are TGTGCCAGCATCCAGGGGACCTGGGCTGAAGCTTTCTTT. This encodes CASIQGTWAEAFF.

V usage is TRBV7-9 and J usage is TRBJ2-7; TRBD2 matches 8 bases. The trim removed 0 bases at V and 3 bases at J, leaving 4 bases unmatched. CDR1 and CDR2 (germline): SEHNR, FQNEAQ (reference sequence). The CDR3 runs to 15 residues. The CDR3 is CASSLAGRGGYEQYF. The CDR3 DNA reads as TGTGCCAGCAGCTTAGCCGGTCGGGGGGGCTACGAGCAGTACTTC.

This chain connects TRBV12-3 or TRBV12-4 to TRBJ1-2, with 7 bases identical to TRBD1. J gave up 5 bases and V 6 bases, and 6 bases lay outside the gene matches. The CDR3 totals 13 residues. This CDR3 reads CASRADRVYGYTF. CDR3 nucleotide sequence: TGTGCCAGCAGGGCAGACAGGGTGTATGGCTACACCTTC.

This sequence joins TRBV6-5 and TRBJ1-3; TRBD1 agrees at 7 bases. CDR3 length equals 16 residues. The V and J ends lost 0 bases and 0 bases, in that order; junction bases with no gene match: 2. CDR1 is MNHEY and CDR2 is SVGAGI in the germline V gene. The CDR3 bases are TGTGCCAGCAGTTACTCGGACAGGCTCTCTGGAAACACCATATATTTT. It yields the protein CASSYSDRLSGNTIYF.